These 27 T cell receptor beta chains share one sample of origin, sequenced in a study of T-cell reconstitution after alpha-beta-depleted transplantation in children. Preparation of the TCRbeta library used unique molecular identifiers. TCRdb independently ran MiXCR on the PCR reads; one entry per CDR3 protein. Found here are hundreds of thousands of distinct CDR3 sequences, roughly 10% of them singletons; the top ten hold under 30%. This specimen consisted of PBMCs, obtained before TCRalphabeta/CD19-depleted stem cell transplant. The receptors were sampled from a child younger than two with acute myeloid leukemia, due to receive a stem cell transplant.

This clonotype appeared many times. This chain connects TRBV7-3 to TRBJ2-7; 8 nucleotides agree with TRBD1. The germline CDR1 and CDR2 sequences are SGHTA and FQGTGA. The junction had 6 bases not matched to a gene; V was cut back by 5 bases and J by 3 bases. CDR3 length: 14 amino acids. The CDR3 DNA reads as TGTGCCAGCAGCCTCGGACAGGGAGACTACGAGCAGTACTTC. This gives the protein CASSLGQGDYEQYF.

This clonotype has at least ten counts. The chain joins TRBV10-3 to TRBJ2-3; TRBD2 is a possible D gene (6 bases). Trimming stripped 5 bases from V and 5 bases from J, with 14 bases between. Germline V gene sequence: CDR1 ENHRY, CDR2 SYGVKD. The CDR3 contains 14 residues. As DNA, the CDR3 is TGTGCCATCAGTCTTGGAGGGCGTGAAGATACGCAGTATTTT. Translating gives CAISLGGREDTQYF.

This clonotype occurred many times. This chain uses TRBV12-3 or TRBV12-4 with TRBJ1-3; D gene ambiguous. This CDR3 is 16 amino acids long. Trimming left V 6 bases short and J 0 bases short, with 15 bases between. The CDR3 region has the DNA TGTGCCAGCAGCCCTTGGACCGACGACTCTGGAAACACCATATATTTT. It specifies CASSPWTDDSGNTIYF.

This clonotype was seen ten or more times. V is TRBV24-1 and J is TRBJ2-1, with TRBD2 matching 11 bases. CDR1 KGHDR and CDR2 SFDVKD come from the germline V gene. The CDR3 runs to 16 residues. After removal of 1 base from V and 8 bases from J, the junction contained 6 bases not matched to a gene. The chain's CDR3 is CATSDFLAGGDHEQFF. In nucleotides, the CDR3 is TGTGCCACCAGTGATTTCTTAGCGGGAGGGGACCATGAGCAGTTCTTC.

This clonotype was detected ten times or more. The chain links TRBV5-1 to TRBJ2-7; unclear D gene. The ends were cut back, 0 bases at V and 0 bases at J, with 10 bases in the middle. The CDR3 has 15 amino acids. Germline V lookup: CDR1 SGHRS, CDR2 YFSETQ. The CDR3 spells CASSLGILSSYEQYF. The CDR3 DNA sequence: TGCGCCAGCAGCTTGGGCATTCTCAGCTCCTACGAGCAGTACTTC.

A few counts support this clonotype. The chain recombines TRBV4-3 with TRBJ2-2; D gene unclear. This CDR3 contains 15 residues. Looked up from germline, CDR1 is LGHNA and CDR2 is YSLEER. V was pared by 1 base and J by 1 base, with 7 bases between. The CDR3 DNA is TGCGCCAGCAGCCAAGCCCCACAGAACACCGGGGAGCTGTTTTTT. This gives the protein CASSQAPQNTGELFF.

This clonotype was seen repeatedly, ten times or more. The J gene is TRBJ1-6, the V gene TRBV11-3; D remains ambiguous. Between the trimmed V and J ends, which lost 0 bases and 9 bases, there was a span of 3 bases. The CDR3 is 12 amino acids. Germline values: CDR1 SGHNT, CDR2 YENEEA. As DNA, the CDR3 is TGTGCCAGCAGCTTAGAGGGTTCACCCCTCCACTTT. Its translation is CASSLEGSPLHF.

This clonotype was recorded many times. This CDR3 is CSARVGTGGRQEQYF. The DNA of the CDR3 is TGCAGTGCTAGAGTCGGGACAGGGGGCCGTCAAGAGCAGTACTTC. The rearrangement links TRBV20-1 to TRBJ2-7; 12 positions match TRBD1. V shed 1 base, J shed 7 bases, and the junction held 8 bases outside the gene matches. This CDR3 has 15 amino acids. Germline V gene data show CDR1 as DFQATT and CDR2 as SNEGSKA (reference sequence).

Many counts were recorded for this clonotype. V gene TRBV18 combines with J gene TRBJ1-3; no clear D gene. V lost 3 bases and J 9 bases, leaving 9 bases between the germline ends. In germline, CDR1 is KGHSH, CDR2 LQKENI. The CDR3 length is 12 residues. The CDR3 loop is CASSPEVSTIYF. The CDR3 DNA reads TGTGCCAGCTCACCCGAGGTTAGCACCATATATTTT.

This clonotype came up a few times. It may be a read error: a sequence one base away is much more abundant. This chain uses TRBV11-3 with TRBJ2-7; D is unresolved. The CDR3 totals 14 residues. Germline CDR1 SGHNT, CDR2 YENEEA. The CDR3: CANSLYLSSYEQYF. For the CDR3, the DNA is TGTGCCAACAGCTTATATTTGAGCTCCTACGAGCAGTACTTC.

This clonotype was picked up many times. The chain combines TRBV30 with TRBJ2-7; D not resolved. Trimming pared 0 bases from V and 0 bases from J, leaving 9 bases between. The CDR3 covers 14 residues. Germline V lookup: CDR1 GTSNPN, CDR2 SVGIG (reference sequence). The CDR3 reads CAWSVMASSYEQYF. Here the CDR3 DNA reads TGTGCCTGGAGTGTAATGGCGAGCTCCTACGAGCAGTACTTC.

Details on this clonotype: It may be a read error: a sequence one base away is much more abundant. The chain joins TRBV5-1 to TRBJ2-3; no reliable D call. CDR1 is SGHRS, CDR2 YFSETQ, per germline. The CDR3 covers 16 residues. The CDR3 nucleotides are TGCTCCAGCAGCACGGATGGACGCGTCTTCACAGATACGCAGTATTTT. Translation gives CSSSTDGRVFTDTQYF. Filled out from reference TRBV5-1 and TRBJ2-3, the complete variable domain reads KAGVTQTPRYLIKTRGQQVTLSCSPISGHRSVSWYQQTPGQGLQFLFEYFSETQRNKGNFPGRFSGRQFSNSRSEMNVSTLELGDSALYLCSSSTDGRVFTDTQYFGPGTRLTVL.

For this clonotype: Since a much larger clone is just one base distant, this may be a read error. This sequence joins TRBV19 and TRBJ2-1; D is tentatively TRBD1 or TRBD2 (7 bases each). From germline, CDR1 is LNHDA and CDR2 SQIVND (reference sequence). This CDR3 comprises 15 residues. For the CDR3, the DNA is TGTGCCAATAGTACAGGGGCGGGAGCCTACAATGAGCAGTTCTTC. Its protein is CANSTGAGAYNEQFF.

This clonotype appeared a few times. V is TRBV2 and J is TRBJ2-5; no clear D gene. Looked up from germline, CDR1 is SNHLY and CDR2 is FYNNEI. V was shortened by 6 bases and J by 5 bases, with 7 bases between the two germline ends. The CDR3 length is 11 residues. The CDR3 DNA sequence: TGTGCCAGCAGCACAGTGGAGACCCAGTACTTC. Its translation is CASSTVETQYF. Looking up the rest from reference TRBV2 and TRBJ2-5 gives the full variable domain: EPEVTQTPSHQVTQMGQEVILRCVPISNHLYFYWYRQILGQKVEFLVSFYNNEISEKSEIFDDQFSVERPDGSNFTLKIRSTKLEDSAMYFCASSTVETQYFGPGTRLLVL.

At least ten counts were recorded for this clonotype. The chain combines TRBV7-3 with TRBJ2-3, with 11 bases aligning to TRBD2. Germline CDR1 and CDR2: SGHTA and FQGTGA. This CDR3 is 17 amino acids long. Trimming took 2 bases from V and 0 from J; bases not matched to a gene: 4. The CDR3 region has the DNA TGTGCCAGCAGCTTAGGAATAGCGGGAGGGAGCACAGATACGCAGTATTTT. It codes for CASSLGIAGGSTDTQYF.

This clonotype has at least ten counts. CDR3 loop: CASSSGESGKLFF. DNA of the CDR3: TGCGCCAGCAGCTCAGGAGAGTCGGGAAAACTGTTTTTT. The chain combines TRBV5-1 with TRBJ1-4; D is uncertain. Germline lookup yields CDR1 SGHRS and CDR2 YFSETQ. V was trimmed by 3 bases and J by 10 bases, leaving 13 bases between them. The CDR3 consists of 13 residues. The full variable domain, in which reference TRBV5-1 and TRBJ1-4 provide the parts outside the CDR3, is KAGVTQTPRYLIKTRGQQVTLSCSPISGHRSVSWYQQTPGQGLQFLFEYFSETQRNKGNFPGRFSGRQFSNSRSEMNVSTLELGDSALYLCASSSGESGKLFFGSGTQLSVL.

This clonotype was picked up many times. The chain links TRBV21-1 to TRBJ2-3; TRBD1, the D gene given by the table, was not confirmed from the DNA. TRBV21-1 constitutes a pseudogene. This CDR3 has 16 amino acids. The CDR3 protein is CASSTRDRGKTDTQYF. DNA for the CDR3: TGTGCCAGCAGCACAAGGGACAGGGGGAAGACAGATACGCAGTATTTT.

As concerns this clonotype: Sequence at one end of the junction differs from germline and may be a read error. This chain links TRBV20-1 with TRBJ2-5, with 9 bases matching TRBD2. Germline CDR1 is DFQATT and CDR2 is SNEGSKA (reference sequence). The CDR3 spans 16 residues. CDR3 nucleotide sequence: TGCAGTGCAAGCGGGGCTAGCGGGATAATAGGAGAGACCGAGTACTTC. Its translation: CSASGASGIIGETEYF.

This clonotype was found many times. The rearrangement links TRBV7-9 to TRBJ2-1; D is uncertain. The germline V gene has CDR1 SEHNR and CDR2 FQNEAQ (reference sequence). Trimming pared 0 bases from V and 6 bases from J, leaving 3 bases between. CDR3 length: 12 amino acids. The CDR3 region has the DNA TGTGCCAGCAGCTTAGCCTCCAATGAGCAGTTCTTC. It specifies CASSLASNEQFF.

This clonotype was counted many times. This chain links TRBV27 with TRBJ2-5; D is possibly TRBD2 (7 bases). This CDR3 comprises 15 residues. The germline V and J ends were trimmed by 7 bases and 7 bases, with 22 bases remaining between them. Germline CDR1 reads MNHEY; CDR2 reads SMNVEV (reference sequence). The CDR3 region is CASTTVGGAFGTQYF. CDR3 DNA: TGTGCCAGCACCACAGTAGGGGGGGCCTTTGGGACCCAGTACTTC.

As concerns this clonotype: A single base separates this from a much larger clone, so it may be a read error. V gene TRBV6-5 combines with J gene TRBJ2-7; D is unresolved. The CDR3 extends over 15 amino acids. V lost 0 bases and J lost 3, with 12 bases in between. Per germline, CDR1 MNHEY and CDR2 SVGAGI. In nucleotides, the CDR3 is TGTGCCAGCAGTTACTCGAAGGCTTGGGTCTACGAGCAGTACTTC. Translation: CASSYSKAWVYEQYF.

This clonotype appeared many times. The V call is TRBV5-1, the J call TRBJ2-7; 11 positions agree with TRBD2. The CDR3 sequence is 14 residues long. CDR1 is SGHRS, CDR2 YFSETQ, per germline. V gave up 2 bases and J gave up 7 bases; unmatched junction bases: 5. CDR3 bases: TGCGCCAGCAGCTTACTAGCGGGAGTCGGGGAGCAGTACTTC. Translation: CASSLLAGVGEQYF.

Turning to this clonotype: This may arise from a read error, as a much more abundant clone is one base away. The chain joins TRBV20-1 to TRBJ2-7; no definite D call. V lost 3 bases to trimming and J lost 0 bases, with 12 bases between them. CDR1 DFQATT and CDR2 SNEGSKA come from the germline V gene (reference sequence). This CDR3 has 14 residues. DNA of the CDR3: TGCAGTGCTAGCCCCCGGCGGAGCTCCTACGAGCAGTACTTC. The encoded protein is CSASPRRSSYEQYF.

This clonotype was observed many times. This chain joins TRBV6-1 and TRBJ2-6; unclear D gene. This CDR3 spans 12 amino acids. CDR1 MNHNS and CDR2 SASEGT come from the germline V gene. Trimming pared 11 bases from V and 5 bases from J, leaving 10 bases between. This CDR3 reads CAYSLRANVLTF. The CDR3 coding sequence is TGTGCCTATTCACTAAGGGCCAACGTCCTGACTTTC.

The V and J genes are TRBV7-2 and TRBJ2-3, with a possible D match to TRBD1 (6 bases). The CDR3 has 14 residues. Deletions cut 10 bases from V and 1 base from J, with 15 bases between. The V gene's germline CDR1 is SGHTA and CDR2 FQGNSA. In DNA form, the CDR3 reads TGTGCCACCCCACTACAGGGAGGCACAGATACGCAGTATTTT. Translation gives CATPLQGGTDTQYF.

This clonotype was observed many times. The rearrangement joins TRBV5-8 to TRBJ2-1; 7 bases fit TRBD2. This CDR3 spans 16 amino acids. From germline, CDR1 is SGHTS and CDR2 YDEGEE. V shed 4 bases, J shed 2 bases, and the junction held 9 bases outside the gene matches. This chain's CDR3 is CASSNSLAVAYNEQFF. The CDR3 bases are TGTGCCAGCAGCAACTCTCTAGCGGTCGCCTACAATGAGCAGTTCTTC.

This clonotype came up a few times. V and J are TRBV11-2 and TRBJ1-1; D is undetermined. Trimming removed 0 bases from V and 1 base from J, with 6 bases in between. Per germline, CDR1 SGHAT and CDR2 FQNNGV. CDR3 length equals 14 residues. CDR3 amino acids: CASSLDRANTEAFF. In nucleotides, the CDR3 is TGTGCCAGCAGCTTAGACAGAGCGAACACTGAAGCTTTCTTT.